What follows are 15 T cell receptor beta chains derived from one specimen sequenced in a study of blood T cell repertoires in COVID-19. Sequenced by immunoSEQ multiplex PCR; TCRdb stores in-frame clones only, minus some. The table lists 95,000 to 150,000 clones, roughly four fifths of them singletons. The sample comprised peripheral blood. The receptor set was obtained from a man aged 55-75 years with acute or convalescent COVID-19.

Concerning this clone itself: Within the sample, other DNA sequences also encode this same CDR3. This chain links TRBV20-1 with TRBJ2-2, with D perhaps matching TRBD2 (5 bases). The CDR3 contains 11 residues. The ends were cut back, 6 bases at V and 6 bases at J, with 8 bases in the middle. From germline, CDR1 is DFQATT and CDR2 SNEGSKA (reference sequence). The CDR3 is CSAVRAGELFF. The CDR3 DNA follows: TGCAGTGCCGTGCGGGCCGGGGAGCTGTTTTTT.

The chain has TRBV9 and TRBJ2-1; D ambiguous. The CDR3 covers 15 residues. Per the germline V gene, CDR1 is SGDLS and CDR2 is YYNGEE. Trimming shortened V by 0 bases and J by 0 bases, and 7 bases separated the two germline ends. The CDR3 DNA reads as TGTGCCAGCAGCGTAGGCGCGAGCTCCTACAATGAGCAGTTCTTC. Its protein product is CASSVGASSYNEQFF.

This rearrangement joins TRBV28 to TRBJ1-4; perhaps TRBD1 as D (6 bases). Germline V gives CDR1 MDHEN, CDR2 SYDVKM. Trimming cost V 4 bases and J 7 bases, with 16 bases left between them. The CDR3 is 15 amino acids. CDR3 in amino acids: CASSSPRGYAEKLFF. The CDR3 DNA sequence: TGTGCCAGCAGTTCCCCCAGGGGCTATGCTGAAAAACTGTTTTTT.

This CDR3 is CASSDGRARQTQYF. DNA of the CDR3: TGTGCCAGCAGCGACGGGAGGGCCAGACAGACCCAGTACTTC. The chain has TRBV7-9 and TRBJ2-5, with 8 bases lining up with TRBD2. Germline lookup yields CDR1 SEHNR and CDR2 FQNEAQ (reference sequence). The CDR3 covers 14 residues. V shed 5 bases, J shed 6 bases, and the junction held 8 bases outside the gene matches.

This rearrangement joins TRBV7-3 to TRBJ2-7; 13 bases map to TRBD2. Germline trimming cut 3 bases from V and 4 bases from J; bases unmatched to any gene: 9. The CDR3 consists of 17 residues. Germline V gene lookup returns CDR1 SGHTA and CDR2 FQGTGA. CDR3 residues: CASSLGALAGGPYEQYF. The CDR3 region has the DNA TGTGCCAGCAGCTTGGGAGCACTAGCGGGAGGGCCTTACGAGCAGTACTTC.

The rearrangement links TRBV30 to TRBJ1-1; possibly TRBD1 for D (5 bases). The CDR3 sequence is 13 residues long. Germline loops: CDR1 GTSNPN, CDR2 SVGIG (reference sequence). V shed 5 bases and J shed 2 bases, with 12 bases lying between them. The CDR3: CAWGQGSNTEAFF. The CDR3 DNA reads TGTGCCTGGGGCCAGGGCAGCAACACTGAAGCTTTCTTT.

The V and J genes are TRBV9 and TRBJ2-1, with D maybe TRBD2 (6 bases). Germline values: CDR1 SGDLS, CDR2 YYNGEE. The CDR3 has 16 residues. V lost 4 bases, J lost 0 bases, and 14 bases lay in between. CDR3 DNA sequence: TGTGCCAGCAGCCCCCGGGGGTACGGCTCCTACAATGAGCAGTTCTTC. This sequence encodes CASSPRGYGSYNEQFF.

This chain links TRBV28 with TRBJ2-7; weak D call: TRBD1 (5 bases). Germline V gene lookup returns CDR1 MDHEN and CDR2 SYDVKM. V dropped 2 bases and J dropped 6 bases, with 8 bases sitting between them. CDR3 length: 12 residues. For the CDR3, the DNA is TGTGCCAGCAGTTTAGGCACAGGCGAGCAGTACTTC. Translated, it gives CASSLGTGEQYF.

The gene calls are TRBV28 and TRBJ1-1, with D possibly matching TRBD1 (5 bases). Per the germline V gene, CDR1 is MDHEN and CDR2 is SYDVKM. Trimming cost V 6 bases and J 0 bases, with 8 bases left between them. The CDR3 totals 13 residues. The chain's CDR3 is CASRGRVNTEAFF. The CDR3 coding sequence is TGTGCCAGCAGGGGCAGGGTGAACACTGAAGCTTTCTTT.

The V gene is TRBV27, the J gene TRBJ2-7; tentatively, D is TRBD2 (6 bases). This CDR3 has 16 residues. The germline V gene encodes CDR1 MNHEY and CDR2 SMNVEV (reference sequence). V was trimmed by 4 bases and J by 3 bases, leaving 19 bases between them. CDR3 sequence: CASSSGRISVFYEQYF. For the CDR3, the DNA is TGTGCCAGCAGTTCAGGGAGGATCAGCGTATTCTACGAGCAGTACTTC.

V gene TRBV3-1 (or the pseudogene TRBV3-2) combines with J gene TRBJ2-5; 10 bases map to TRBD2. Germline trimming cut 2 bases from V and 4 bases from J; bases unmatched to any gene: 7. Germline CDR1 reads LGHDT; CDR2 reads YNNKEL (reference sequence). The CDR3 totals 16 residues. The CDR3 is CASSQRSSGSTETQYF. CDR3 DNA sequence: TGTGCCAGCAGCCAACGGTCTAGCGGGAGTACAGAGACCCAGTACTTC.

This chain connects TRBV10-3 to TRBJ2-3; 7 bases align to TRBD2. Germline V gene lookup returns CDR1 ENHRY and CDR2 SYGVKD. The CDR3 has 16 residues. J was trimmed by 2 bases and V by 2 bases; bases with no gene match: 7. CDR3 nucleotides: TGTGCCATCAGTGAGACGGCGGGAGTACTCACAGATACGCAGTATTTT. Translated, it gives CAISETAGVLTDTQYF.

In DNA form, the CDR3 reads TGTGCCAGCAGTAAACAGGGCTATGGCTACACCTTC. The encoded protein is CASSKQGYGYTF. This chain links TRBV28 with TRBJ1-2; a possible D gene is TRBD1 (6 bases). The length of the CDR3 is 12 residues. CDR1 is MDHEN and CDR2 is SYDVKM in the germline V gene. Trimming took off 5 bases at V and 4 bases at J, with 8 bases between the two ends.

The rearrangement joins TRBV27 to TRBJ2-7, with 7 nucleotides matching TRBD1. V was clipped by 5 bases and J by 2 bases; unmatched bases: 15. From germline, CDR1 is MNHEY and CDR2 SMNVEV (reference sequence). CDR3 size: 17 residues. CDR3 DNA: TGTGCCAGCAGTGCCCGCCGGGGACAGTGGGAAACCTACGAGCAGTACTTC. Residues: CASSARRGQWETYEQYF.

V gene TRBV5-1 combines with J gene TRBJ2-5, with TRBD2 matching 13 bases. CDR1 is SGHRS, CDR2 YFSETQ, per germline. Trimming cost V 7 bases and J 3 bases; bases outside gene matches: 9. The CDR3 spans 16 residues. The DNA of the CDR3 is TGCGCCAGCGGCCCCGGGACTAGCGGGACAAAAGAGACCCAGTACTTC. Translated: CASGPGTSGTKETQYF.